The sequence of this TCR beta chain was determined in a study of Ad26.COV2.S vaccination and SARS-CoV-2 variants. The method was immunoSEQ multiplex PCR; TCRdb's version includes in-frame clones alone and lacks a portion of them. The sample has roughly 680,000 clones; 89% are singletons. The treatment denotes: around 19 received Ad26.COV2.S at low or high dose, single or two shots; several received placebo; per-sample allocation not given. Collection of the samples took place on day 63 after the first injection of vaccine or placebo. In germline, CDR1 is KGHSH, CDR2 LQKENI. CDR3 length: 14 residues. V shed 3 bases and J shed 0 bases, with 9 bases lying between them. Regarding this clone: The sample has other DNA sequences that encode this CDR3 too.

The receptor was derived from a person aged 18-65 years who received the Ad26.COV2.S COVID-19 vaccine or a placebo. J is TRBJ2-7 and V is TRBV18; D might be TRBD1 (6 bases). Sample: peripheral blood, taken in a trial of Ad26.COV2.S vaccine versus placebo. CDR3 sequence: CASSPEGGSYEQYF. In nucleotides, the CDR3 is TGTGCCAGCTCACCCGAAGGGGGCTCCTACGAGCAGTACTTC.